This T cell receptor beta chain was captured by sequencing in a study of early T cells in non-severe SARS-CoV-2 infection. Study summary: RNA in bulk from unsorted whole blood was sequenced, and chains were unpaired. Whole-study results and caveats: Private and CD4 specificities were missed by VDJdb matching, which favored anti-spike CD8 responses.

This clonotype was recorded many times. Its cognate antigen is unknown. In the library, individual cDNA molecules carried attached unique molecular identifiers. TCRdb re-called the 5' RACE reads through MiXCR, storing one row per CDR3 protein. The sample holds over 20,000 distinct CDR3 sequences, approximately 5% seen once. CDR3 length equals 15 residues. V was clipped by 4 bases and J by 1 base, with 12 bases between them. Germline V lookup: CDR1 SGHKS, CDR2 YYEKEE (reference sequence). The sequence was obtained from an adult who was a healthcare worker with PCR-confirmed SARS-CoV-2 infection or an uninfected control (not recorded which). Material for sequencing was whole blood. The chain uses TRBV5-5 and TRBJ1-5; a possible D gene is TRBD1 (5 bases). DNA of the CDR3: TGTGCCAGCAGCCGGACACCCGAAAGCAATCAGCCCCAGCATTTT. Its translation is CASSRTPESNQPQHF.